Listed here is a single T cell receptor beta chain. This sample is drawn from a study of blood T cell repertoires in COVID-19. Across the study: Samples taken during acute and convalescent COVID-19 were collected in the United States, Italy and Spain. Nucleic acid was either cDNA or gDNA, and it came from T cells, B-cell-depleted T cells, or PBMCs.

This table comes from immunoSEQ multiplex PCR, and its TCRdb copy is limited to in-frame clones, with some not included. The sample consists of 150,000 to 200,000 clones, 65% to 90% of them appearing once. Individuals drawn from under 30 US areas were about 18 to 95 years old. Germline trimming cut 0 bases from V and 3 bases from J; bases unmatched to any gene: 3. The CDR3 spans 15 residues. From germline, CDR1 is SGHRS and CDR2 YFSETQ. The TCR originated in a woman aged 60 to 75 with acute COVID-19. Material for sequencing was PBMCs or T cells enriched from blood (not recorded which). The chain employs TRBV5-1 and TRBJ1-5; 7 bases line up with TRBD1. The CDR3 DNA is TGCGCCAGCAGCTTGGAGGGGACAGACAATCAGCCCCAGCATTTT. Translated, it gives CASSLEGTDNQPQHF. The full variable domain, rest sourced from reference TRBV5-1 and TRBJ1-5, is KAGVTQTPRYLIKTRGQQVTLSCSPISGHRSVSWYQQTPGQGLQFLFEYFSETQRNKGNFPGRFSGRQFSNSRSEMNVSTLELGDSALYLCASSLEGTDNQPQHFGDGTRLSIL.